A single sample is the source of the 25 T cell receptor beta chains below, sequenced in a study of T cell changes during pregnancy in multiple sclerosis. Here immunoSEQ multiplex PCR was the method, and the copy in TCRdb shows in-frame clones only, minus some. Of about 64,000 clones in the sample, 90% to 97% were seen once. Specimen: CD8+ T cells from peripheral blood mononuclear cells, collected after pregnancy. The origin of the receptors is a female donor with multiple sclerosis, enrolled in a pregnancy study.

V and J are TRBV6-6 and TRBJ2-1, with 7 bases lining up with TRBD1. The V and J ends lost 0 bases and 7 bases, in that order; junction bases with no gene match: 3. This CDR3 spans 14 amino acids. Germline CDR1 MNHNY, CDR2 SVGAGI (reference sequence). CDR3 DNA: TGTGCCAGCAGTTACTCGGGCAGGGGGAATGAGCAGTTCTTC. It translates to CASSYSGRGNEQFF.

The rearrangement uses TRBV10-2 and TRBJ2-1, with 12 bases that match TRBD2. The length of the CDR3 is 20 residues. With 6 bases clipped from V and 5 bases from J, the junction kept 20 bases outside the gene matches. The V gene's germline CDR1 is WSHSY and CDR2 SAAADI. The CDR3 region is CASRDPHGGAGLAGNNEQFF. The CDR3 DNA is TGCGCCAGCAGAGACCCCCACGGGGGCGCTGGACTAGCGGGAAACAATGAGCAGTTCTTC.

CDR3 sequence: CASSFTIEYLTGNEQFF. In DNA, the CDR3 is TGTGCCAGCAGCTTCACGATCGAGTACCTAACCGGTAATGAGCAGTTCTTC. The chain has TRBV7-9 and TRBJ2-1; the D is unclear. The germline V gene encodes CDR1 SEHNR and CDR2 FQNEAQ (reference sequence). The CDR3 contains 17 residues. Trimming cost V 3 bases and J 7 bases, with 22 bases left between them.

V usage is TRBV7-9 and J usage is TRBJ2-5; TRBD1 might be the D (5 bases). The ends were cut back, 5 bases at V and 4 bases at J, with 11 bases in the middle. The CDR3 totals 13 residues. Looked up from germline, CDR1 is SEHNR and CDR2 is FQNEAQ (reference sequence). The CDR3 is CASSDSSRETQYF. DNA for the CDR3: TGTGCCAGCAGCGACAGTAGTCGAGAGACCCAGTACTTC.

The CDR3 DNA follows: TGTGCCAGCAGCCAGGGGGCAGGCAATCAGCCCCAGCATTTT. Its protein product is CASSQGAGNQPQHF. This chain links TRBV6-5 with TRBJ1-5, with 8 nucleotides matching TRBD1. The junction had 3 bases not matched to a gene; V was cut back by 6 bases and J by 2 bases. This CDR3 region has 14 residues. CDR1 is MNHEY and CDR2 is SVGAGI in the germline V gene.

The chain carries TRBV6-1 and TRBJ2-7, with TRBD2 matching over 8 bases. The CDR3 is 13 residues long. The germline V gene has CDR1 MNHNS and CDR2 SASEGT. The trim removed 7 bases at V and 7 bases at J, leaving 9 bases unmatched. Here the CDR3 reads CASTGLASWEQYF. The CDR3 DNA follows: TGTGCCAGCACCGGACTAGCCTCTTGGGAGCAGTACTTC.

This sequence joins TRBV7-9 and TRBJ2-1, with TRBD1 as a possible D gene (6 bases). This CDR3 has 16 residues. V was cut by 6 bases and J by 3 bases, with 18 bases left in between. Germline CDR1 and CDR2: SEHNR and FQNEAQ (reference sequence). The CDR3 loop reads CASSLVAGTLYNEQFF. CDR3 DNA sequence: TGTGCCAGCAGTCTGGTCGCCGGGACACTCTACAATGAGCAGTTCTTC. The complete variable domain, with remaining parts taken from reference TRBV7-9 and TRBJ2-1, reads DTGVSQNPRHKITKRGQNVTFRCDPISEHNRLYWYRQTLGQGPEFLTYFQNEAQLEKSRLLSDRFSAERPKGSFSTLEIQRTEQGDSAMYLCASSLVAGTLYNEQFFGPGTRLTVL.

The chain employs TRBV10-3 and TRBJ2-7; D is possibly TRBD2 (6 bases). Germline-derived CDR1 and CDR2 are ENHRY and SYGVKD. This CDR3 comprises 16 residues. The V end lost 3 bases, the J end lost 2 bases, and 17 bases lay between the germline ends. The CDR3 region has the DNA TGTGCCATCAGTGATTCCTCTACGGACTATCCCTACGAGCAGTACTTC. Protein sequence: CAISDSSTDYPYEQYF.

This clone was counted ten times or more. The chain employs TRBV11-1 and TRBJ1-2, with 12 bases matching TRBD1. V shed 1 base and J 7 bases; nucleotides not matched to a gene: 7. Germline V gives CDR1 SGHAT, CDR2 FQDESV (reference sequence). The CDR3 loop spans 16 amino acids. CDR3 coding DNA: TGTGCCAGCAGCTTAGGGGCCGGGACAGGGGGCTCTGGCTACACCTTC. Translated, it gives CASSLGAGTGGSGYTF.

The chain has TRBV2 and TRBJ1-1, with D possibly TRBD1 on 5 matching bases. The germline V and J ends were trimmed by 3 bases and 3 bases, with 11 bases remaining between them. This CDR3 spans 14 amino acids. CDR1 and CDR2 from the germline V gene are SNHLY and FYNNEI. Here the CDR3 reads CASSDMGGDTEAFF. The DNA of the CDR3 is TGTGCCAGCAGTGATATGGGGGGGGACACTGAAGCTTTCTTT.

The genes are TRBV7-3 and TRBJ2-1; a weak D match, TRBD2 (5 bases). Germline V gives CDR1 SGHTA, CDR2 FQGTGA. There are 11 residues in the CDR3. Deletions cut 5 bases from V and 9 bases from J, with 8 bases between. The CDR3 DNA follows: TGTGCCAGCAGCCCCGGGGTTGAGCAGTTCTTC. It specifies CASSPGVEQFF. The full variable domain, its missing parts supplied by reference TRBV7-3 and TRBJ2-1, is GAGVSQTPSNKVTEKGKYVELRCDPISGHTALYWYRQSLGQGPEFLIYFQGTGAADDSGLPNDRFFAVRPEGSVSTLKIQRTERGDSAVYLCASSPGVEQFFGPGTRLTVL.

The rearrangement uses TRBV30 and TRBJ1-4; D is perhaps TRBD1 (6 bases). There are 14 residues in the CDR3. Between the trimmed V and J ends, which lost 5 bases and 5 bases, there was a span of 15 bases. Germline V gives CDR1 GTSNPN, CDR2 SVGIG (reference sequence). The CDR3 sequence is CAWEKGVGNEKLFF. The CDR3 DNA reads TGTGCCTGGGAGAAGGGGGTGGGAAATGAAAAACTGTTTTTT.

The chain recombines TRBV27 with TRBJ2-7, with 9 bases identical to TRBD2. After removal of 6 bases from V and 5 bases from J, the junction contained 5 bases not matched to a gene. This CDR3 comprises 13 residues. Germline loops: CDR1 MNHEY, CDR2 SMNVEV (reference sequence). The CDR3 nucleotides read TGTGCCAGCAGCTATAGCGGGAGTAACGAGCAGTACTTC. Its protein product is CASSYSGSNEQYF.

V and J are TRBV5-1 and TRBJ2-7; 7 bases map to TRBD1. The CDR3 runs to 12 residues. Trimming removed 6 bases from V and 6 bases from J; junction bases left unmatched: 6. The germline CDR1 and CDR2 sequences are SGHRS and YFSETQ. The CDR3 loop is CASIEQGREQYF. The CDR3 bases are TGCGCCAGCATCGAACAGGGGCGCGAGCAGTACTTC.

The CDR3: CASSPSPFGARFDNEQFF. CDR3 DNA: TGTGCCAGCAGCCCCTCGCCCTTCGGAGCGCGCTTCGACAATGAGCAGTTCTTC. The chain employs TRBV7-2 and TRBJ2-1, with D hard to call. The germline V gene has CDR1 SGHTA and CDR2 FQGNSA. V shed 5 bases and J shed 5 bases, with 25 bases lying between them. The CDR3 has 18 residues. Together with reference TRBV7-2 and TRBJ2-1, the CDR3 gives the full variable domain: GAGVSQSPSNKVTEKGKDVELRCDPISGHTALYWYRQSLGQGLEFLIYFQGNSAPDKSGLPSDRFSAERTGGSVSTLTIQRTQQEDSAVYLCASSPSPFGARFDNEQFFGPGTRLTVL.

The genes are TRBV6-5 and TRBJ2-2; D might be TRBD2 (7 bases). Germline CDR1 is MNHEY and CDR2 is SVGAGI. There are 16 residues in the CDR3. The V end was cut by 0 bases, the J end by 6 bases, with 14 bases between. The CDR3 protein is CASSYSLGGPAGELFF. The CDR3 DNA sequence: TGTGCCAGCAGTTACTCGCTGGGGGGGCCGGCCGGGGAGCTGTTTTTT.

The chain uses TRBV9 and TRBJ1-2, with TRBD1 matching over 9 bases. The junction had 8 bases not matched to a gene; V was cut back by 4 bases and J by 7 bases. The CDR3 spans 14 residues. Per germline, CDR1 SGDLS and CDR2 YYNGEE. This CDR3 is CASSLPTGGRGYTF. The DNA of the CDR3 is TGTGCCAGCAGCCTACCTACAGGGGGCCGTGGCTACACCTTC.

The rearrangement uses TRBV5-5 and TRBJ2-7, with 9 nucleotides matching TRBD1. This CDR3 spans 15 amino acids. Looked up from germline, CDR1 is SGHKS and CDR2 is YYEKEE (reference sequence). J was trimmed by 2 bases and V by 7 bases; bases with no gene match: 10. The CDR3 reads CASGPRTGDPYEQYF. In nucleotides, the CDR3 is TGTGCCAGCGGCCCCCGGACAGGGGACCCCTACGAGCAGTACTTC.

The chain has TRBV28 and TRBJ1-4; 7 bases fit TRBD1. The CDR3 runs to 16 residues. V lost 3 bases and J lost 3; bases outside the gene matches: 7. Germline CDR1 MDHEN, CDR2 SYDVKM. The CDR3 sequence is CASSFYRGVSNEKLFF. The CDR3 region has the DNA TGTGCCAGCAGTTTCTACAGGGGAGTGTCTAATGAAAAACTGTTTTTT.

The chain couples TRBV11-1 to TRBJ2-1; D is possibly TRBD2 (5 bases). The CDR3 covers 16 residues. Trimming shortened V by 1 base and J by 6 bases, and 16 bases separated the two germline ends. Germline V lookup: CDR1 SGHAT, CDR2 FQDESV (reference sequence). This CDR3 is CASSLGGLADINEQFF. The CDR3 nucleotides read TGTGCCAGCAGCTTAGGTGGGCTAGCCGATATCAATGAGCAGTTCTTC.

This rearrangement joins TRBV6-1 to TRBJ2-5; 7 bases are a match to TRBD1. Germline values: CDR1 MNHNS, CDR2 SASEGT. CDR3 length equals 13 residues. Trimming removed 8 bases from V and 3 bases from J; junction bases left unmatched: 6. In DNA, the CDR3 is TGTGCCAGCCGCGACAGGGTTAAAGAGACCCAGTACTTC. Its protein product is CASRDRVKETQYF.

The chain uses TRBV7-8 and TRBJ2-1; 14 bases are a match to TRBD2. The CDR3 is 17 residues long. The V segment lost 6 bases and the J segment 6 bases; nucleotides outside the gene matches: 10. Germline V lookup: CDR1 SGHVS, CDR2 FQNEAQ. The CDR3 sequence: CASSLTAGTSGSNEQFF. The CDR3 bases are TGTGCCAGCAGTTTAACTGCCGGGACTAGCGGGAGCAATGAGCAGTTCTTC.

This chain connects TRBV5-6 to TRBJ2-7; D unresolved. Trimming removed 0 bases from V and 3 bases from J, with 10 bases in between. The CDR3 is 14 residues long. In germline, CDR1 is SGHDT, CDR2 YYEEEE. The CDR3 region has the DNA TGTGCCAGCAGCTTGGGAGGTAGTATCTACGAGCAGTACTTC. As protein: CASSLGGSIYEQYF.

The genes are TRBV6-6 and TRBJ2-7, with D perhaps matching TRBD2 (5 bases). The CDR3 loop spans 13 amino acids. V was trimmed by 3 bases and J by 2 bases, leaving 8 bases between them. Germline CDR1 MNHNY, CDR2 SVGAGI (reference sequence). DNA for the CDR3: TGTGCCAGCAGTTATGGACTGACCTACGAGCAGTACTTC. Protein: CASSYGLTYEQYF.

V gene TRBV29-1 combines with J gene TRBJ1-1; D is possibly TRBD1 (6 bases). The CDR3 is 13 amino acids. Germline assignment: CDR1 SQVTM and CDR2 ANQGSEA. V was cut by 6 bases and J by 0 bases, with 11 bases left in between. The CDR3 sequence: CSVVGGLNTEAFF. The CDR3 DNA reads TGCAGCGTCGTAGGGGGACTGAACACTGAAGCTTTCTTT.